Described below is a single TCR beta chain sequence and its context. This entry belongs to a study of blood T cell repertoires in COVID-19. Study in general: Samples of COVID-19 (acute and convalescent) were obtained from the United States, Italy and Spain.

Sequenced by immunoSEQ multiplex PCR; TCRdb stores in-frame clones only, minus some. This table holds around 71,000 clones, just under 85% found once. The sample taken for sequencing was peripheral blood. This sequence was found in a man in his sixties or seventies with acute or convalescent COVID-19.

The chain's CDR3 is CASSQQGNEQFF. CDR3 sequence (DNA): TGTGCCAGCAGTCAACAGGGAAATGAGCAGTTCTTC. The chain uses TRBV6-5 and TRBJ2-1, with D possibly being TRBD1 (6 bases). The germline V and J ends were trimmed by 5 bases and 7 bases, with 9 bases remaining between them. The CDR3 length is 12 residues. The germline gives CDR1 MNHEY, CDR2 SVGAGI.